The 14 T cell receptor beta chains in this list originate from one sample, sequenced in a study of Graves' ophthalmopathy and Graves' hyperthyroidism. As the template, RNA transcripts were used to amplify TCR beta CDR3 regions. First-round RT-PCR relied on HTBI primers, and a second-round multiplex PCR came next. TCRdb re-called the multiplex PCR reads through MiXCR, storing one row per CDR3 protein. The repertoire holds around 1,200,000 distinct CDR3 sequences, less than 45% seen once, with 8.5% to 14% in the top ten. What was sequenced was peripheral blood or thyroid tissue (not recorded which). The receptors originated from an adult man with Graves' hyperthyroidism.

The chain carries TRBV14 and TRBJ1-2; TRBD1 aligns across 12 bases. The germline V gene has CDR1 SGHDN and CDR2 FVKESK. The CDR3 contains 13 residues. Trimming removed 10 bases from V and 4 bases from J; junction bases left unmatched: 4. The CDR3 loop reads CATGTGGGYGYTF. Written as DNA, the CDR3 is TGTGCCACCGGGACAGGGGGCGGCTATGGCTACACCTTC.

This clonotype was seen ten or more times. This chain uses TRBV20-1 with TRBJ1-1, with D hard to call. Germline V gene sequence: CDR1 DFQATT, CDR2 SNEGSKA (reference sequence). The CDR3 runs to 14 residues. V dropped 4 bases and J dropped 2 bases, with 14 bases sitting between them. CDR3 coding DNA: TGCAGTGCTATTCCCCGCAGAGCTAACACTGAAGCTTTCTTT. Its protein is CSAIPRRANTEAFF.

This clonotype was counted ten times or more. The rearrangement uses TRBV29-1 and TRBJ2-5, with 9 bases identical to TRBD1. Germline CDR1 reads SQVTM; CDR2 reads ANQGSEA. CDR3 size: 12 residues. Germline trimming cut 7 bases from V and 10 bases from J; bases unmatched to any gene: 10. CDR3 region: CSAGGQGMGQYF. CDR3 in DNA: TGCAGCGCGGGGGGACAGGGAATGGGCCAGTACTTC.

This clonotype was counted ten times or more. V and J are TRBV7-9 and TRBJ2-7; D not resolved. V was shortened by 3 bases and J by 3 bases, with 15 bases between the two germline ends. This CDR3 comprises 15 residues. Germline CDR1 and CDR2: SEHNR and FQNEAQ (reference sequence). The CDR3 DNA reads TGTGCCAGCAGCTTTGAAACGGCGCCGATCTACGAGCAGTACTTC. It yields the protein CASSFETAPIYEQYF. The complete variable domain, with remaining parts taken from reference TRBV7-9 and TRBJ2-7, reads DTGVSQNPRHKITKRGQNVTFRCDPISEHNRLYWYRQTLGQGPEFLTYFQNEAQLEKSRLLSDRFSAERPKGSFSTLEIQRTEQGDSAMYLCASSFETAPIYEQYFGPGTRLTVT.

The J gene is TRBJ1-5, the V gene TRBV10-3; the D is unclear. Germline loops: CDR1 ENHRY, CDR2 SYGVKD. Trimming took 3 bases from V and 4 from J, leaving 13 bases between them. CDR3 length: 15 amino acids. This CDR3 is CAISESYGKNQPQHF. In nucleotides, the CDR3 is TGTGCCATCAGTGAATCGTACGGAAAAAATCAGCCCCAGCATTTT.

This chain uses TRBV15 with TRBJ2-6; maybe TRBD1 (5 bases). CDR3 length: 16 amino acids. Germline V gives CDR1 LNHNV, CDR2 YYDKDF (reference sequence). V was pared by 2 bases and J by 0 bases, with 8 bases between. This chain's CDR3 is CATSRIGDSGANVLTF. In DNA, the CDR3 is TGTGCCACCAGCAGAATAGGGGACTCTGGGGCCAACGTCCTGACTTTC.

The chain links TRBV7-3 to TRBJ1-1; possible D gene TRBD1, 6 bases. CDR1 SGHTA and CDR2 FQGTGA come from the germline V gene. Deletions cut 7 bases from V and 4 bases from J, with 19 bases between. The length of the CDR3 is 15 residues. This CDR3 reads CASKPQGVLSTEAFF. The DNA for the CDR3 is TGTGCCAGCAAACCACAGGGTGTATTGAGCACTGAAGCTTTCTTT.

Many counts were recorded for this clonotype. The CDR3 sequence: CASSSLTSIWNEAFF. In DNA, the CDR3 is TGCGCCAGCAGCAGTCTTACCTCCATCTGGAATGAAGCTTTCTTT. J is TRBJ1-1 and V is TRBV5-1; D ambiguous. Trimming cost V 4 bases and J 7 bases, with 20 bases left between them. Germline V gene sequence: CDR1 SGHRS, CDR2 YFSETQ. CDR3 length equals 15 residues.

This clonotype was found a few times. This rearrangement joins TRBV29-1 to TRBJ1-3; 8 nucleotides agree with TRBD1. The CDR3 totals 12 residues. The germline V gene encodes CDR1 SQVTM and CDR2 ANQGSEA. V was clipped by 2 bases and J by 15 bases; unmatched bases: 9. The CDR3 coding sequence is TGCAGCGTTGAACTACAGACAGGGGCTCCATATTTT. Encoded protein: CSVELQTGAPYF.

The genes are TRBV4-2 and TRBJ2-7; 9 nucleotides agree with TRBD1. The CDR3 is made up of 17 amino acids. Per germline, CDR1 LGHNA and CDR2 YNFKEQ. With V trimmed by 2 bases and J by 3 bases, 11 bases remained unmatched. CDR3 sequence reads: CASSQPTTGGVFYEQYF. The CDR3 nucleotides read TGTGCCAGCAGCCAACCGACGACAGGGGGAGTTTTCTACGAGCAGTACTTC.

The genes are TRBV7-9 and TRBJ1-5; 7 nucleotides match TRBD1. The CDR3 consists of 14 residues. Losses at the gene ends were 4 bases for V and 5 bases for J; bases not matched to a gene: 5. Germline V gives CDR1 SEHNR, CDR2 FQNEAQ (reference sequence). CDR3 nucleotides: TGTGCCAGCAGCTCGACAGGGTTTTATCAGCCCCAGCATTTT. This translates into CASSSTGFYQPQHF.

Comments on this clonotype: An end of the junction does not agree with germline; a read error may underlie this. The V call is TRBV29-1, the J call TRBJ1-3; TRBD1 is a possible D gene (5 bases). The CDR3 is 13 amino acids. CDR1 SQVTM and CDR2 ANQGSEA come from the germline V gene. The CDR3 spells CRSWGLSGDTIYF. Here the CDR3 DNA reads TGCAGAAGCTGGGGCCTCTCTGGAGACACCATATATTTT.

V usage is TRBV10-3 and J usage is TRBJ2-7; 8 positions match TRBD2. This CDR3 has 14 amino acids. From germline, CDR1 is ENHRY and CDR2 SYGVKD. Trimming cost V 3 bases and J 5 bases; bases outside gene matches: 6. This chain's CDR3 is CAISDQAGVDEQYF. The CDR3 DNA is TGTGCCATCAGTGACCAAGCGGGAGTAGACGAGCAGTACTTC.

This clonotype was recorded many times. V is TRBV10-3 and J is TRBJ1-1; D unresolved. Between the trimmed V and J ends, which lost 4 bases and 1 base, there was a span of 7 bases. This CDR3 is built from 13 residues. Germline CDR1 ENHRY, CDR2 SYGVKD. CDR3 residues: CAISGFKNTEAFF. Written as DNA, the CDR3 is TGTGCCATCAGTGGATTCAAGAACACTGAAGCTTTCTTT.